This paragraph covers one TCR beta chain sequence. The specificity of this receptor is unknown. One base away there is no much larger clone; base qualities are not given. The sample's time point label, decoded: about 28 days (+/-7) after the second vaccine dose. The treatment or condition label on this specimen signifies: meningococcal conjugate vaccine given as trial control. Vaccinee samples were obtained from the UK trials COV001 and COV002, which included a single-blind randomized controlled phase 2/3 trial of AZD1222 (ChAdOx1 nCoV-19) in healthy adults. For TCRbeta chain sequencing, PBMC samples from trial participants were taken at day 0 and at day 28 after the second dose. The data were taken from a study of T cell responses to AZD1222 COVID-19 vaccine (dated by TCRdb to 2020 to 2023). Regarding the research as a whole: TCR sequencing covered fewer than 250 trial participants: approximately 200 given two doses of AZD1222 and 26 given two doses of MenACWY control vaccine. Enrollment into the trials was organized by age into subgroups of 18-55, 56-69 and 70-plus years, and those subgroups contained approximately 160, 26 and 62 TCR-sequenced participants, respectively.

CDR1 is given as GTSNPN and CDR2 as SVGIG, both from the germline V gene (reference sequence). V loses 1 base, J loses 1 base, and the germline ends lie 17 bases apart. From the cysteine through the phenylalanine, the CDR3 covers 18 amino acids. The entry retains the CDR3 DNA only, 54 bases that are in frame from base 1. The CDR3 regions of human TCRbeta chains were analyzed by immunosequencing. As for the authors' bioinformatics: Repertoire TCRs were checked for matches against a reference library of SARS-CoV-2-specific TCRs that had been generated using the MIRA antigen-specificity platform. Breadth meant the fraction of unique TCRs that were SARS-CoV-2-associated, whereas depth meant the fraction of total T cells that were SARS-CoV-2-associated. Using the MIRA data, every spike-specific TCR was mapped to the spike region that the TCR reacted to and assigned to either a CD4 or a CD8 class. Log10-transformed breadth and depth values were compared by one-way ANOVA with Sidak's multiple comparisons tests. This is the immuneACCESS table as TCRdb keeps it, with only in-frame sequences that have V and J called. A part of the clones is gone; compared with another copy, unresolved V genes explain less than half, and the rest is unexplained. The DNA gave D and trimming, while V, J and clone size come from that table. This sample is represented by some 140,000 clones; roughly 85% of them were singletons. Together, the top ten hold approximately 8% of the sample.

What the research found in general, with its limitations: The vaccine-associated CD4 TCRs covered the entire spike protein, and the dominant responses fell in regions 160-218 and 743-854. After two AZD1222 doses, both the breadth and the depth of spike-specific TCRs were significantly higher than at day 0 and than in MenACWY recipients. Participants were mostly white British and included more females than males, and it was suggested by the authors that clonal diversity may have been underestimated. No day 14 peak-response samples were available, so repertoires were characterized only after the peak T cell response. Reportedly, almost half of the unique spike-specific TCRs recognized epitopes lying outside the regions that are mutated in the B.1.351 and B.1.1.7 variants. In the small 56-69-year group, the increase in depth fell short of significance, most likely because of low power. Conclusions about previously exposed vaccinees were limited because only a handful of AZD1222 recipients were SARS-CoV-2 seropositive at baseline.

Sample: peripheral blood, taken 28 days after the second dose of the MenACWY control vaccine. The sequence is built from TRBV30 and TRBJ1-6, with a tentative D gene TRBD1 over 6 matching bases. The receptor's source is an adult who received the MenACWY meningococcal vaccine as a control. The nucleotide sequence is TGTGCCTGGAGTGAAAACCCGGGGGCTAGGTCCTATAATTCACCCCTCCACTTT. The translation is CAWSENPGARSYNSPLHF. Reference TRBV30 and TRBJ1-6 genes cover what lies past the CDR3, so the full variable domain is SQTIHQWPATLVQPVGSPLSLECTVEGTSNPNLYWYRQAAGRGLQLLFYSVGIGQISSEVPQNLSASRPQDRQFILSSKKLLLSDSGFYLCAWSENPGARSYNSPLHFGNGTRLTVT.